This is a list of T cell receptor beta chains from one sample in a study of blood T cells in healthy people across ages. TCRdb independently ran MiXCR on the 5' RACE reads; one entry per CDR3 protein. The sample lists around 1,000,000 distinct CDR3 sequences, almost 25% occurring once. The data were also submitted as part of a second study, on T cells of mothers and their children.

Sequenced sample: blood. The receptors originated from a girl aged 2-10 years in good health. Each CDR3 is given with its conserved first and last residue. D genes are given only for firm matches. Size tells how often a clone was seen (once, few, many) or the class of an expanded clone, and some rows leave it out.

clone_size,v_call,d_call,j_call,cdr3_aa,cdr3_nt
.,TRBV20-1,.,TRBJ2-4,CSGQLGEGGSKNIQYF,TGCAGTGGACAGCTAGGCGAGGGGGGTTCCAAAAACATTCAGTACTTC
few,TRBV6-5,TRBD1,TRBJ2-1,CASSLGFPGQGHEQFF,TGTGCCAGCAGTTTGGGGTTTCCGGGACAGGGTCATGAGCAGTTCTTC
.,TRBV28,.,TRBJ1-3,CASSVTWVGNTIYF,TGTGCCAGCAGTGTCACGTGGGTTGGAAACACCATATATTTT
.,TRBV9,.,TRBJ1-4,CASSVGGDTNEKLFF,TGTGCCAGCAGCGTAGGAGGGGACACTAATGAAAAACTGTTTTTT
many,TRBV29-1,.,TRBJ1-2,CSVEDRVEGVYTF,TGCAGCGTTGAAGATCGAGTAGAAGGGGTCTACACCTTC
few,TRBV9,.,TRBJ1-1,CASSATQPGTEAFF,TGTGCCAGCAGCGCCACTCAACCAGGGACTGAAGCTTTCTTT
.,TRBV7-2,TRBD1,TRBJ2-7,CASSLGGQGGVYEQYF,TGTGCCAGCAGCTTAGGGGGACAGGGGGGAGTCTACGAGCAGTACTTC
few,TRBV9,TRBD1,TRBJ2-5,CASSTSGGSGETQYF,TGTGCCAGCAGCACTTCAGGGGGCTCGGGAGAGACCCAGTACTTC
.,TRBV7-8,.,TRBJ1-1,CASSPRALGGRNTEAFF,TGTGCCAGCAGCCCTAGGGCGTTGGGGGGAAGGAACACTGAAGCTTTCTTT
.,TRBV29-1,TRBD2,TRBJ2-4,CSVRGRALNIQYF,TGCAGCGTTCGAGGGAGGGCCTTAAACATTCAGTACTTC
.,TRBV5-1,TRBD1,TRBJ1-6,CASSSGDSRSSYNSPLHF,TGCGCCAGCAGCTCCGGGGACAGTCGGAGCTCCTATAATTCACCCCTCCACTTT
.,TRBV7-8,TRBD1,TRBJ2-7,CASSPDRDRANYEQYF,TGTGCCAGCAGCCCCGACCGGGACAGGGCAAACTACGAGCAGTACTTC
.,TRBV27,TRBD1,TRBJ2-2,CASSLLTGGANTGELFF,TGTGCCAGCAGTTTATTGACAGGGGGCGCGAACACCGGGGAGCTGTTTTTT
few,TRBV3-1,.,TRBJ1-1,CASSHLQSNTEAFF,TGTGCCAGCAGCCATTTACAGTCGAACACTGAAGCTTTCTTT
.,TRBV2,.,TRBJ1-5,CASRGTGNSNQPQHF,TGTGCCAGCAGGGGAACAGGGAACAGCAATCAGCCCCAGCATTTT
.,TRBV6-5,.,TRBJ1-2,CASSYWGDYGYTF,TGTGCCAGCAGTTACTGGGGGGATTATGGCTACACCTTC
.,TRBV15,TRBD2,TRBJ2-3,CATSISGGASDTQYF,TGTGCCACCAGCATTAGCGGGGGGGCCTCAGATACGCAGTATTTT
few,TRBV29-1,.,TRBJ2-1,CSVLEGNEQFF,TGCAGCGTTCTTGAGGGGAATGAGCAGTTCTTC
.,TRBV11-2,.,TRBJ2-5,CASSLVRIPQETQYF,TGTGCCAGCAGCTTAGTCAGGATCCCCCAAGAGACCCAGTACTTC
few,TRBV4-3,TRBD2,TRBJ2-1,CASSQEAGGFFNEQFF,TGCGCCAGCAGCCAAGAGGCGGGGGGATTTTTCAATGAGCAGTTCTTC
many,TRBV9,TRBD2,TRBJ2-2,CASSATSGGVNGGELFF,TGTGCCAGCAGCGCGACTAGCGGGGGGGTCAACGGCGGGGAGCTGTTTTTT
.,TRBV11-2,.,TRBJ1-2,CASSFAEGVYGYTF,TGTGCCAGCAGCTTCGCCGAGGGGGTCTATGGCTACACCTTC
few,TRBV12-3/TRBV12-4,.,TRBJ2-2,CASSFWGGNTGELFF,TGTGCCAGCAGTTTTTGGGGAGGGAACACCGGGGAGCTGTTTTTT
.,TRBV6-5,.,TRBJ1-4,CASSYSPGVEEKLFF,TGTGCCAGCAGTTACTCTCCGGGGGTAGAGGAAAAACTGTTTTTT
few,TRBV7-3,TRBD2,TRBJ2-3,CASSLLAGNFDTQYF,TGTGCCAGCAGCCTCCTAGCGGGAAACTTCGATACGCAGTATTTT
.,TRBV20-1,.,TRBJ1-1,CSASLSGGRFMNTEAFF,TGCAGTGCTAGTCTCTCGGGGGGTCGCTTCATGAACACTGAAGCTTTCTTT
.,TRBV7-3,TRBD1,TRBJ1-2,CASSLNGGQAGYTF,TGTGCCAGCAGCTTAAATGGCGGACAGGCCGGCTACACCTTC
few,TRBV20-1,TRBD1,TRBJ2-4,CSARDRTFQNIQYF,TGCAGTGCCAGGGACAGGACCTTCCAAAACATTCAGTACTTC
few,TRBV19,.,TRBJ2-2,CASKAPNTGELFF,TGTGCCAGTAAAGCGCCGAACACCGGGGAGCTGTTTTTT
.,TRBV4-3,TRBD2,TRBJ2-5,CASSQDLLAGDSGTQYF,TGCGCCAGCAGCCAAGACCTTCTAGCGGGGGACTCGGGGACCCAGTACTTC
.,TRBV9,.,TRBJ1-2,CASSVAAGKGYTF,TGTGCCAGCAGCGTAGCGGCAGGGAAGGGCTACACCTTC
few,TRBV5-5,.,TRBJ1-2,CASGLVGNLYGYTF,TGTGCCAGCGGCCTCGTGGGGAACCTCTATGGCTACACCTTC
few,TRBV12-3/TRBV12-4,.,TRBJ1-1,CASSIKEGAEAFF,TGTGCCAGCAGTATTAAAGAGGGGGCTGAAGCTTTCTTT
few,TRBV29-1,.,TRBJ2-2,CSVNSGGLTGELFF,TGCAGCGTTAATTCAGGGGGGCTCACCGGGGAGCTGTTTTTT
.,TRBV11-2,.,TRBJ2-3,CASSPNRGPNTDTQYF,TGTGCCAGCAGCCCGAACCGCGGACCAAATACAGATACGCAGTATTTT
few,TRBV6-1,.,TRBJ2-5,CASSEVGIQETQYF,TGTGCCAGCAGTGAAGTGGGTATCCAAGAGACCCAGTACTTC
.,TRBV5-1,.,TRBJ2-2,CASSLEGPTGELFF,TGCGCCAGCAGCTTGGAAGGGCCTACCGGGGAGCTGTTTTTT
.,TRBV12-3/TRBV12-4,.,TRBJ2-7,CASSFGGTISYEQYF,TGTGCCAGCAGTTTCGGCGGGACAATATCCTACGAGCAGTACTTC
.,TRBV11-2,TRBD1,TRBJ2-7,CASSIQPTGAYEQYF,TGTGCCAGCAGCATCCAGCCGACAGGGGCCTACGAGCAGTACTTC
.,TRBV4-1,TRBD2,TRBJ2-1,CASSQGGSGLAEISYNEQFF,TGCGCCAGCAGCCAAGGCGGATCGGGACTAGCGGAAATCTCCTACAATGAGCAGTTCTTC
.,TRBV20-1,.,TRBJ2-5,CSAQRGLGETQYF,TGCAGTGCCCAGCGTGGGCTAGGAGAGACCCAGTACTTC
few,TRBV29-1,.,TRBJ2-4,CSVEGADLAKNIQYF,TGCAGCGTTGAAGGCGCAGATCTAGCCAAAAACATTCAGTACTTC
many,TRBV28,TRBD1,TRBJ1-4,CASSSRDRGFF,TGTGCCAGCAGTTCCCGGGACAGGGGGTTTTTT
few,TRBV6-2/TRBV6-3,.,TRBJ1-2,CASSYSILDGPRYGYTF,TGTGCCAGCAGTTACTCGATCCTGGATGGCCCGAGGTATGGCTACACCTTC
.,TRBV7-2,TRBD1,TRBJ1-2,CASSPAGGKWDGYTF,TGTGCCAGCAGCCCTGCAGGGGGCAAATGGGATGGCTACACCTTC
once,TRBV20-1,TRBD2,TRBJ2-1,CSAPYHLSGSYSYNEQFF,TGCAGTGCTCCCTACCATCTTAGCGGGTCGTACTCCTACAATGAGCAGTTCTTC
.,TRBV3-1,.,TRBJ2-2,CASSRMGQSNTGELFF,TGTGCCAGCAGCCGAATGGGACAATCGAACACCGGGGAGCTGTTTTTT
.,TRBV18,.,TRBJ1-3,CASSPQQETAIYF,TGTGCCAGCTCACCACAGCAGGAAACCGCCATATATTTT
.,TRBV28,TRBD1,TRBJ1-6,CASSRQGVYNSPLHF,TGTGCCAGCAGTCGACAGGGGGTCTATAATTCACCCCTCCACTTT
.,TRBV18,.,TRBJ2-1,CASSPMSVEQFF,TGTGCCAGCTCACCAATGAGCGTTGAGCAGTTCTTC